The sequence of this TCR beta chain was determined in a study of shared clonotypes between healthy human individuals. The table came from immunoSEQ multiplex PCR; TCRdb's copy has only in-frame clones and leaves some out. The sample lists about a million clones, 60% to 80% seen once, with around 1.4% in the top ten. Worth noting for this clone: As yet, its antigen is unknown.

CD45RA-negative memory and CD45RA+ naive subsets were split from the CD4+ cells. Germline V lookup: CDR1 SGHRS, CDR2 YFSETQ. This CDR3 has 16 residues. V was clipped by 6 bases and J by 5 bases, with 20 bases between them. General study points: Against clonotypes common to all four donors, non-shared ones had lower generation probabilities.

Sequenced: memory CD4+ T cells sorted from blood. The subset is: CD45RA-negative fraction. The sequence was collected from a young man in good health. The chain combines TRBV5-1 with TRBJ2-2; perhaps TRBD1 as D (7 bases). The CDR3 nucleotides are TGCGCCAGCACCAGGGGGGCTATCGCCCAAACCGGGGAGCTGTTTTTT. Translation gives CASTRGAIAQTGELFF.